Here is one TCR beta chain with its context. The germline V and J ends were trimmed by 4 bases and 0 bases, with 7 bases remaining between them. Germline loops: CDR1 SGHRS, CDR2 YFSETQ. This CDR3 comprises 13 residues. The record originates from a study of blood T cell repertoires in COVID-19. Here immunoSEQ multiplex PCR was the method, and the copy in TCRdb shows in-frame clones only, minus some. The sample records roughly 170,000 clones, approximately 85% being singletons. Sequencing used peripheral blood. The clonotype comes from a man aged 55 to 69 who had recovered from COVID-19. The genes are TRBV5-1 and TRBJ2-5; D is perhaps TRBD1 (5 bases). The CDR3 protein is CASSEGDQETQYF. The CDR3 region has the DNA TGCGCCAGCAGCGAAGGGGACCAAGAGACCCAGTACTTC.